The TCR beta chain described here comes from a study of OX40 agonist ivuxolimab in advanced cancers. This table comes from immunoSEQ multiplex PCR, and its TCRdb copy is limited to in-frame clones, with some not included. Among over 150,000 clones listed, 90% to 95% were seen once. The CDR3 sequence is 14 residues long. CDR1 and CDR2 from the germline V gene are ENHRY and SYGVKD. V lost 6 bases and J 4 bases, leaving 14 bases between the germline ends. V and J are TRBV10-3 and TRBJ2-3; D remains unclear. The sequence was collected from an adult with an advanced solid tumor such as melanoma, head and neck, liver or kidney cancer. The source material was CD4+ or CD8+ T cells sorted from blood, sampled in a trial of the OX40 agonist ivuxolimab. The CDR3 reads CAISVADVSDTQYF. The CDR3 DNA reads TGTGCCATCAGCGTAGCTGATGTCTCAGATACGCAGTATTTT.